This T cell receptor beta chain was profiled in a study of blood T cell repertoires in COVID-19. Study-wide context: Samples of COVID-19 (acute and convalescent) were obtained from the United States, Italy and Spain. T cells, B-cell-depleted T cells, or PBMCs provided the cDNA or gDNA that served as material.

With 9 bases removed from V and 5 bases from J, the gap between germline ends came to 16 bases. The CDR3 loop spans 13 amino acids. The V gene's germline CDR1 is MNHNY and CDR2 SVGAGI (reference sequence). Methods used by the authors: Nucleated cell number was recorded as an estimate derived from reference gene primer amplification. Produced via immunoSEQ multiplex PCR; TCRdb's table is partial and in-frame only. That table gives V, J and clone size, and the DNA gave D and trimming. Of under 200,000 clones in the sample, roughly 71% were seen once. The material sequenced was peripheral blood. The receptor was isolated from an elderly woman with acute or convalescent COVID-19. The rearrangement joins TRBV6-6 to TRBJ1-1, with D possibly matching TRBD1 (6 bases). The CDR3 protein is CARTGMDFTEAFF. CDR3 coding DNA: TGTGCCAGAACAGGGATGGACTTTACTGAAGCTTTCTTT.